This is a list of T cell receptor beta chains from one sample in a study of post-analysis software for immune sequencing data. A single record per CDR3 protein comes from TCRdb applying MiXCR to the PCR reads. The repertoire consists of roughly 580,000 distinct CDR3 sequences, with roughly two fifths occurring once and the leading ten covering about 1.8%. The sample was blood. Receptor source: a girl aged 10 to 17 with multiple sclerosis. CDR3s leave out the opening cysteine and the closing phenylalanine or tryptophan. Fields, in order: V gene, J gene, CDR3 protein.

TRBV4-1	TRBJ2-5	ASSPNGGRETQY
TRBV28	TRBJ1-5	ASSFASGNQPQH
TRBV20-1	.	SARPSLTSTRYEQY
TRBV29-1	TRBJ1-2	SVRLLYGYT
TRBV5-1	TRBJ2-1	ASSLQQADNEQF
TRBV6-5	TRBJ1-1	ASSYSTELNTEAF
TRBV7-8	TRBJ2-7	ASSLAEARPLEQY
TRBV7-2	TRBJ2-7	ASSSETDSYEQY
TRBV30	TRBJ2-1	AWEQGGEQF
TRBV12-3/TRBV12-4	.	ASSLVAGGLLNEQY
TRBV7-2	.	ASSQSGVGENIQY
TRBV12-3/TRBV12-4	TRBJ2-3	ASSESRVADTQY
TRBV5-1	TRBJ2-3	ASSLAFSTDTQY
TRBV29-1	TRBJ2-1	SVEGRSGVDEQF
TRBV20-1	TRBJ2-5	SARDGAGGETQY
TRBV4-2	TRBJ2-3	ASSQDPSGITDTQY
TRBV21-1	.	ASSKGGIAGDKTQY
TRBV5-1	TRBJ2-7	ASRANRDISYEQY
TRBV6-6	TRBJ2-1	ATHYRGGPMENEQF
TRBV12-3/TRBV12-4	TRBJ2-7	ASSSTRGSYEQY
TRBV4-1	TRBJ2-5	ASSQGLRQGAQETQY
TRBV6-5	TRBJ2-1	ASSYRAGATNEQF
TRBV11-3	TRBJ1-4	ASSLERLGTNEKLF
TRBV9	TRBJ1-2	ASSVAGTGGLDYGYT
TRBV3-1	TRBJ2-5	ASSNSEDTFALTQETQY
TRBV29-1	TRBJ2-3	SSSEGLLTDTQY
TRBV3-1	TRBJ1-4	ASSQDGDNNEKRF
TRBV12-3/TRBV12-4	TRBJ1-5	ASSLIDRSFSNQPQH
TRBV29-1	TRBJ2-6	SGLSGANVLT
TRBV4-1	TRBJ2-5	ASSQDGAREETQY
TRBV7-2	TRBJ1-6	ASSLASGRVAYNSPLH
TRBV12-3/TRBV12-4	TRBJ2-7	ASSLAGAHSYEQY
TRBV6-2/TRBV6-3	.	ASSVPSFSEQY
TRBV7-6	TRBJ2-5	ASRPSGTNQETQY
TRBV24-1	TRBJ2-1	ATSETRGRSYNEQF
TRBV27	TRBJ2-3	ASRPHLAADTQY
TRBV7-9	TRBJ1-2	ASRQGQGNYGYT
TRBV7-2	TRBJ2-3	ASSFRDRFTDTQY
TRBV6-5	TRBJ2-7	ASSYSGDLYEQY
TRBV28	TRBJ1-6	ASSATGTGRHSPLH
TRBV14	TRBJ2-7	AGSQDRVGEQY
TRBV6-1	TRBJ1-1	ASSGGWSTEAF
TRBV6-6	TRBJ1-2	ASSDRQENSNYGYT
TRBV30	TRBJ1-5	AWSYLGNQPQH
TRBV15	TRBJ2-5	ATSRDRGAETQY
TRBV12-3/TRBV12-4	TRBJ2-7	ASSRGTGTYEQY
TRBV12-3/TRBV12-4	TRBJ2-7	ASSSAAGAYEQY
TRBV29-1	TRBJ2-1	SGMTGGLTNEQF